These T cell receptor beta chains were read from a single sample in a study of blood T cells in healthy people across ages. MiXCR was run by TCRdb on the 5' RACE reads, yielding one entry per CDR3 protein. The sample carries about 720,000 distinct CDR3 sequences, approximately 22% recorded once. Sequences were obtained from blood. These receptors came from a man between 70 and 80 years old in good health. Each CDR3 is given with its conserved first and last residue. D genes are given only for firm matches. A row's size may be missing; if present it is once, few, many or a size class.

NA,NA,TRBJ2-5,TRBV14,TGTGCCAGCAAGAGGGTTGGGACTTTCGAGACCCAGTACTTC,CASKRVGTFETQYF
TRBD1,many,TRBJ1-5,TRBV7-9,TGTGCCAGCAGCCTACAGGGGTGGTGGCAGCCCCAGCATTTT,CASSLQGWWQPQHF
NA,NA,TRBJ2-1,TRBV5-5,TGTGCCAGCAGCCCGACAGGGAGGCCCCTTTCCTACAATGAGCAGTTCTTC,CASSPTGRPLSYNEQFF
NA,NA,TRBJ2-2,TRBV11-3,TGTGCCAGCAACCCCAGCTACCGTAACACCGGGGAGCTGTTTTTT,CASNPSYRNTGELFF
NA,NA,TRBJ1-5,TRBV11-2,TGTGCCAGCAGCTTTCAGGGCTCACAGCCCCAGCATTTT,CASSFQGSQPQHF
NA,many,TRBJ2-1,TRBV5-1,TGCGCCAGCAGCGAGATCTCGATAAATGAGCAGTTCTTC,CASSEISINEQFF
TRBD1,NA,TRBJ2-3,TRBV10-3,TGTGCCATCACGGGACAGTCCACAGATACGCAGTATTTT,CAITGQSTDTQYF
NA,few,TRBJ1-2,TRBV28,TGTGCCAGCAGTCCAAATTGGCAGGGGCTAGGCTACACCTTC,CASSPNWQGLGYTF
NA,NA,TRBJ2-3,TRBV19,TGTGCCAGTACCCCCGGACTTGGTGGAGCGCAGTATTTT,CASTPGLGGAQYF
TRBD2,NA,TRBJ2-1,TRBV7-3,TGTGCCAGCAGCTTAACGAGGCGGGAGCGCTACAATGAGCAGTTCTTC,CASSLTRRERYNEQFF
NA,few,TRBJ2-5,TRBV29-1,TGCAGCGGACGGCAGGAGACCCAGTACTTC,CSGRQETQYF
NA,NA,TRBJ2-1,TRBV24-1,TGTGCCACCAGTGAGGCCGTGAGGGGCGGACTCGATGAGCAGTTCTTC,CATSEAVRGGLDEQFF
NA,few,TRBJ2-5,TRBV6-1,TGTGCCAGCAGACCCCCGGGACTAGAGACCCAGTACTTC,CASRPPGLETQYF
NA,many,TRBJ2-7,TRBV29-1,TGCAGCGTTGAGTCAGGTACCTACGAGCAGTACTTC,CSVESGTYEQYF
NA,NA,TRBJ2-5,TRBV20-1,TGCAGTGCTAGAAGCCAGGAAAGCCAAGAGACCCAGTACTTC,CSARSQESQETQYF
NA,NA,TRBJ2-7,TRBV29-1,TGCAGCGTCCCGGACCCTCGAACCCCTTACGAGCAGTACTTC,CSVPDPRTPYEQYF